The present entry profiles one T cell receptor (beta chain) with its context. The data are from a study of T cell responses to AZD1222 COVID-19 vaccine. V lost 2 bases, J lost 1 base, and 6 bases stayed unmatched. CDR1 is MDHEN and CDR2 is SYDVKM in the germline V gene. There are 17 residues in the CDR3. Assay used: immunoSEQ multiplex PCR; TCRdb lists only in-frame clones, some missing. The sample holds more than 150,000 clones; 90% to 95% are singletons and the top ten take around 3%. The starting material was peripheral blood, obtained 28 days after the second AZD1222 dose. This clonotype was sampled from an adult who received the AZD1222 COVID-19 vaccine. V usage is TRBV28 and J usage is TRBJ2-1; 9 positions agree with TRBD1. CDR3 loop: CASSLVTGTGSYNEQFF. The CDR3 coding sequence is TGTGCCAGCAGTTTAGTGACCGGGACAGGGTCCTACAATGAGCAGTTCTTC.